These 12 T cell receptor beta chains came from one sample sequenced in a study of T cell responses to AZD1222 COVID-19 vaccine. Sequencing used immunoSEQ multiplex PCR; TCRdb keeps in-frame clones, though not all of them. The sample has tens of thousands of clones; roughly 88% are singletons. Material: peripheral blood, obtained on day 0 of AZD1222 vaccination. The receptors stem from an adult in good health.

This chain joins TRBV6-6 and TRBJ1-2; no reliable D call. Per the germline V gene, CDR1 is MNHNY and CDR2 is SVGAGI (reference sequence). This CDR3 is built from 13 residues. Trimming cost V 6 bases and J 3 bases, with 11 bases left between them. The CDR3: CASRAGKDYGYTF. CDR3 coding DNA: TGTGCCAGCAGGGCCGGGAAAGACTATGGCTACACCTTC.

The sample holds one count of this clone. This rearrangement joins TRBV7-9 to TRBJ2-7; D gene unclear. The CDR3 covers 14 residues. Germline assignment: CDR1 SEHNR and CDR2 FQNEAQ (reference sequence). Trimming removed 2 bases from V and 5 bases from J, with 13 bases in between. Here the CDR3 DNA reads TGTGCCAGCAGCTTACGAGAGTCTGTGAACGAGCAGTACTTC. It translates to CASSLRESVNEQYF. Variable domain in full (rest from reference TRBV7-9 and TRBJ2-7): DTGVSQNPRHKITKRGQNVTFRCDPISEHNRLYWYRQTLGQGPEFLTYFQNEAQLEKSRLLSDRFSAERPKGSFSTLEIQRTEQGDSAMYLCASSLRESVNEQYFGPGTRLTVT.

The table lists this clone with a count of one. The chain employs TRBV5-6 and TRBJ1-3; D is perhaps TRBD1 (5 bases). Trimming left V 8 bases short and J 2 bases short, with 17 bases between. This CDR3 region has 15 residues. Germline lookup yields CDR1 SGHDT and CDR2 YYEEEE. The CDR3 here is CASTQGPRAGNTIYF. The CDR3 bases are TGTGCCAGTACCCAGGGACCTAGGGCTGGAAACACCATATATTTT.

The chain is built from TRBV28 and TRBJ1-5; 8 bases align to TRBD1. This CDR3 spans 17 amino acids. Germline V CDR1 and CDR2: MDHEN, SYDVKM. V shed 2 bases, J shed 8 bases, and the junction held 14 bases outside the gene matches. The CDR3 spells CASSLTKQGAGSEPQHF. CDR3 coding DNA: TGTGCCAGCAGTTTAACGAAGCAGGGGGCGGGTAGTGAGCCCCAGCATTTT. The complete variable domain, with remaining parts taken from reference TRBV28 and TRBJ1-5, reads DVKVTQSSRYLVKRTGEKVFLECVQDMDHENMFWYRQDPGLGLRLIYFSYDVKMKEKGDIPEGYSVSREKKERFSLILESASTNQTSMYLCASSLTKQGAGSEPQHFGDGTRLSIL.

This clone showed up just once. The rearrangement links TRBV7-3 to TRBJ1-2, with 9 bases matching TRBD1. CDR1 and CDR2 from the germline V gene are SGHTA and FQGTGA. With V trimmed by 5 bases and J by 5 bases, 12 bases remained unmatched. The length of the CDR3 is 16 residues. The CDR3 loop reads CASSQSHRGLEYGYTF. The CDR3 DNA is TGTGCCAGCAGCCAGAGTCACAGGGGGCTCGAGTATGGCTACACCTTC.

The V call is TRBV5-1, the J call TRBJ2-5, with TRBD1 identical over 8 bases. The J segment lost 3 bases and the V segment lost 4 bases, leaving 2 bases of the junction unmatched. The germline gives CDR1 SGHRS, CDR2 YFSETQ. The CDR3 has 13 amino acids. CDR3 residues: CASSMTGEETQYF. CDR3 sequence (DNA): TGCGCCAGCAGCATGACAGGGGAAGAGACCCAGTACTTC. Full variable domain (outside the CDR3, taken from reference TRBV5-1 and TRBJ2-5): KAGVTQTPRYLIKTRGQQVTLSCSPISGHRSVSWYQQTPGQGLQFLFEYFSETQRNKGNFPGRFSGRQFSNSRSEMNVSTLELGDSALYLCASSMTGEETQYFGPGTRLLVL.

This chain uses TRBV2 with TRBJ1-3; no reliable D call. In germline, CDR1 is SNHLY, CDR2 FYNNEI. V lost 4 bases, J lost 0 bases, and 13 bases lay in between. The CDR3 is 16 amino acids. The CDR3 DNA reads TGTGCCAGCAGTGTAGAATCCGTCGACTCTGGAAACACCATATATTTT. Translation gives CASSVESVDSGNTIYF. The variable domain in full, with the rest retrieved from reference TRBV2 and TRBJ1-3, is EPEVTQTPSHQVTQMGQEVILRCVPISNHLYFYWYRQILGQKVEFLVSFYNNEISEKSEIFDDQFSVERPDGSNFTLKIRSTKLEDSAMYFCASSVESVDSGNTIYFGEGSWLTVV.

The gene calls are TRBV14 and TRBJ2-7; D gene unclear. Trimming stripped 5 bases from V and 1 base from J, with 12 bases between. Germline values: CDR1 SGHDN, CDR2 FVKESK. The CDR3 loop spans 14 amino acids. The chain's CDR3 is CASSVWRGSYEQYF. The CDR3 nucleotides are TGTGCCAGCAGCGTTTGGAGAGGTTCCTACGAGCAGTACTTC.

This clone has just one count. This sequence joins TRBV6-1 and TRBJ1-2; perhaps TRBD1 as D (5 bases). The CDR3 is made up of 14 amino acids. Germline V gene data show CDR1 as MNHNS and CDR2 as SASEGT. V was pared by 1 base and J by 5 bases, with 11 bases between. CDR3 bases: TGTGCCAGCAGTGAAGGGGGGAAGGGTTATGGCTACACCTTC. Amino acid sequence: CASSEGGKGYGYTF.

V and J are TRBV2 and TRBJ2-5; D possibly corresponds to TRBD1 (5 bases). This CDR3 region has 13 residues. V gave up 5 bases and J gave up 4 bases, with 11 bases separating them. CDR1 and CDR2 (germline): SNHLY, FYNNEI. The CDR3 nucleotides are TGTGCCAGCAGTTCCACAGGTCGAGAGACCCAGTACTTC. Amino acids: CASSSTGRETQYF. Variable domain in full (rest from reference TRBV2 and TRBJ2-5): EPEVTQTPSHQVTQMGQEVILRCVPISNHLYFYWYRQILGQKVEFLVSFYNNEISEKSEIFDDQFSVERPDGSNFTLKIRSTKLEDSAMYFCASSSTGRETQYFGPGTRLLVL.

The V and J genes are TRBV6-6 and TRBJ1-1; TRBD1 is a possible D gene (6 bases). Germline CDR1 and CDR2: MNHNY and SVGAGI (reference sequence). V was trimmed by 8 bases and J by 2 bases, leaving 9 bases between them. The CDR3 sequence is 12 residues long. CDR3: CASQQGNTEAFF. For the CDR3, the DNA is TGTGCCAGCCAACAGGGAAACACTGAAGCTTTCTTT.

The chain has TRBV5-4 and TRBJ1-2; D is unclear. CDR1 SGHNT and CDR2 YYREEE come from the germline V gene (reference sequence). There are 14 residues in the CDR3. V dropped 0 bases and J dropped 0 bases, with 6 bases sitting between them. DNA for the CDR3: TGTGCCAGCAGCTTGGATGAGACTAACTATGGCTACACCTTC. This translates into CASSLDETNYGYTF.